The 19 T cell receptor beta chains listed next were all sequenced from one sample in a study of graft-versus-host responses after intestinal transplantation. No antigen is known for these receptors. TCRdb keeps only in-frame clones here, not all; method: immunoSEQ multiplex PCR. In the table there are about 25,000 clones, roughly 82% of which are singletons. Here the sequenced sample was unstimulated CD8+ T cells sorted from spleen or lymph node cells, taken before transplant. These receptors all stem from a human donor who was the organ donor for an intestinal transplant.

The V gene is TRBV7-8, the J gene TRBJ2-5; possible D gene TRBD2, 7 bases. This CDR3 has 18 amino acids. V lost 3 bases and J lost 1, with 21 bases in between. CDR1 SGHVS and CDR2 FQNEAQ come from the germline V gene. The CDR3 DNA sequence: TGTGCCAGCAGCTTCGGCCCTATTGGAGGGGGGGCCCAAGAGACCCAGTACTTC. Amino acid sequence: CASSFGPIGGGAQETQYF.

This clone is a singleton in its sample. V gene TRBV4-3 combines with J gene TRBJ2-1; a possible D gene is TRBD2 (6 bases). The CDR3 is 14 amino acids. Germline V gives CDR1 LGHNA, CDR2 YSLEER. The germline V and J ends were trimmed by 0 bases and 10 bases, with 13 bases remaining between them. CDR3 DNA: TGCGCCAGCAGCCAAGATTCCTCGGGGGTCGAGCAGTTCTTC. It specifies CASSQDSSGVEQFF.

A few counts support this clone. The V gene is TRBV27, the J gene TRBJ2-7; the match to TRBD2 covers 7 bases. Looked up from germline, CDR1 is MNHEY and CDR2 is SMNVEV (reference sequence). CDR3 length equals 12 residues. The trim removed 0 bases at V and 7 bases at J, leaving 0 bases unmatched. The chain's CDR3 is CASSLSGGEQYF. CDR3 in DNA: TGTGCCAGCAGTTTATCCGGGGGGGAGCAGTACTTC.

The chain uses TRBV4-1 and TRBJ2-5; D gene ambiguous. The germline CDR1 and CDR2 sequences are MGHRA and YSYEKL. There are 16 residues in the CDR3. V was trimmed by 0 bases and J by 2 bases, leaving 13 bases between them. The CDR3 reads CASSQEKLGFQETQYF. The CDR3 bases are TGCGCCAGCAGCCAAGAAAAGTTAGGGTTTCAAGAGACCCAGTACTTC.

The V and J genes are TRBV27 and TRBJ2-7; D possibly corresponds to TRBD1 (5 bases). This CDR3 has 14 residues. Germline V gene lookup returns CDR1 MNHEY and CDR2 SMNVEV (reference sequence). V was shortened by 4 bases and J by 1 base, with 11 bases between the two germline ends. Here the CDR3 reads CASSWSGLSYEQYF. In nucleotides, the CDR3 is TGTGCCAGCAGTTGGTCAGGGCTGTCCTACGAGCAGTACTTC.

This clone appeared a few times. The chain recombines TRBV5-4 with TRBJ2-7; 7 nucleotides agree with TRBD1. CDR1 and CDR2 from the germline V gene are SGHNT and YYREEE (reference sequence). The CDR3 extends over 13 amino acids. V lost 3 bases to trimming and J lost 4 bases; unmatched junction nucleotides: 4. The CDR3 DNA sequence: TGTGCCAGCAGCTGGGCCAGGGGGTACGAGCAGTACTTC. Translating gives CASSWARGYEQYF.

The chain links TRBV19 to TRBJ2-7; a possible D gene is TRBD2 (5 bases). The CDR3 has 12 residues. The V gene's germline CDR1 is LNHDA and CDR2 SQIVND (reference sequence). V was shortened by 5 bases and J by 4 bases, with 9 bases between the two germline ends. The CDR3 sequence is CASSRGFYEQYF. The CDR3 nucleotides read TGTGCCAGTAGTCGAGGGTTTTACGAGCAGTACTTC.

The rearrangement links TRBV10-3 to TRBJ2-3, with a tentative D call TRBD1 (5 bases). V dropped 3 bases and J dropped 2 bases, with 15 bases sitting between them. The CDR3 spans 16 residues. Germline CDR1 ENHRY, CDR2 SYGVKD. CDR3 coding DNA: TGTGCCATCAGTGAAGGGGCGACCACACCCACAGATACGCAGTATTTT. Its protein is CAISEGATTPTDTQYF.

This clone was seen once. The gene calls are TRBV19 and TRBJ2-1; the match to TRBD1 covers 7 bases. The CDR3 has 14 amino acids. With 6 bases clipped from V and 7 bases from J, the junction kept 9 bases outside the gene matches. The germline CDR1 and CDR2 sequences are LNHDA and SQIVND (reference sequence). The CDR3 DNA follows: TGTGCCAGTAGAGAGAGGGGGCAAATAAATGAGCAGTTCTTC. Amino acids: CASRERGQINEQFF.

The chain employs TRBV5-1 and TRBJ1-4; D call uncertain. CDR3 size: 16 residues. Germline V CDR1 and CDR2: SGHRS, YFSETQ. V was clipped by 4 bases and J by 5 bases, with 18 bases between them. The CDR3 sequence: CASSRTPVSANEKLFF. CDR3 sequence (DNA): TGCGCCAGCAGCCGTACCCCCGTTAGCGCCAATGAAAAACTGTTTTTT.

The chain has TRBV7-2 and TRBJ2-5; no clear D gene. The V end lost 5 bases, the J end lost 0 bases, and 16 bases lay between the germline ends. CDR1 SGHTA and CDR2 FQGNSA come from the germline V gene. CDR3 length: 16 residues. The CDR3 region has the DNA TGTGCCAGCAGCCCCCCATTCGGGCAGGACCAAGAGACCCAGTACTTC. This encodes CASSPPFGQDQETQYF.

This clone was counted only a few times. J is TRBJ2-7 and V is TRBV4-3; TRBD1 matches 8 bases. This CDR3 is built from 16 residues. Germline V gene data show CDR1 as LGHNA and CDR2 as YSLEER. Trimming removed 0 bases from V and 5 bases from J; junction bases left unmatched: 9. The DNA of the CDR3 is TGCGCCAGCAGCCAAGACCCTTGGACAGGGCAGAACGAGCAGTACTTC. Protein: CASSQDPWTGQNEQYF.

CDR3 nucleotide sequence: TGTGCCAGCAGCTTCCGCGGGGGCTCTGGAAACACCATATATTTT. Its translation: CASSFRGGSGNTIYF. The V and J genes are TRBV5-6 and TRBJ1-3; the D gene is possibly TRBD1 (5 bases). Germline V gene lookup returns CDR1 SGHDT and CDR2 YYEEEE. V shed 2 bases and J shed 0 bases, with 9 bases lying between them. CDR3 length equals 15 residues.

The chain carries TRBV30 and TRBJ2-2, with a weak D call TRBD2 (6 bases). V lost 0 bases and J 7 bases, leaving 12 bases between the germline ends. CDR1 is GTSNPN, CDR2 SVGIG, per germline (reference sequence). The CDR3 has 14 amino acids. CDR3 nucleotides: TGTGCCTGGAGTGTCCAAACCGGGAGCGGGGAGCTGTTTTTT. Its translation: CAWSVQTGSGELFF.

The V and J genes are TRBV2 and TRBJ2-1, with D perhaps given as TRBD1 or TRBD2 (5 bases each). Germline V gene lookup returns CDR1 SNHLY and CDR2 FYNNEI. This CDR3 has 13 residues. The V end lost 5 bases, the J end lost 9 bases, and 14 bases lay between the germline ends. CDR3 coding DNA: TGTGCCAGCAGTCCGGGACCGGCCAGTGAGCAGTTCTTC. This encodes CASSPGPASEQFF.

This sequence joins TRBV7-9 and TRBJ1-2; no reliable D call. The CDR3 spans 16 residues. V was shortened by 3 bases and J by 1 base, with 15 bases between the two germline ends. Per the germline V gene, CDR1 is SEHNR and CDR2 is FQNEAQ (reference sequence). The CDR3 sequence: CASSLTSGWSNYGYTF. In nucleotides, the CDR3 is TGTGCCAGCAGCTTGACTTCCGGGTGGAGTAACTATGGCTACACCTTC. Full variable domain (rest looked up from reference TRBV7-9 and TRBJ1-2): DTGVSQNPRHKITKRGQNVTFRCDPISEHNRLYWYRQTLGQGPEFLTYFQNEAQLEKSRLLSDRFSAERPKGSFSTLEIQRTEQGDSAMYLCASSLTSGWSNYGYTFGSGTRLTVV.

The chain joins TRBV9 to TRBJ1-1; TRBD1 matches at 8 bases. Germline CDR1 and CDR2: SGDLS and YYNGEE. The CDR3 sequence is 14 residues long. V was pared by 3 bases and J by 2 bases, with 3 bases of the junction left unmatched. In nucleotides, the CDR3 is TGTGCCAGCAGCGCAGGACAGGGAAACACTGAAGCTTTCTTT. As protein: CASSAGQGNTEAFF. The variable domain in full, completed from reference TRBV9 and TRBJ1-1, reads DSGVTQTPKHLITATGQRVTLRCSPRSGDLSVYWYQQSLDQGLQFLIQYYNGEERAKGNILERFSAQQFPDLHSELNLSSLELGDSALYFCASSAGQGNTEAFFGQGTRLTVV.

V and J are TRBV5-1 and TRBJ2-7, with 7 bases fitting TRBD1. CDR1 is SGHRS, CDR2 YFSETQ, per germline. The J segment lost 4 bases and the V segment lost 0 bases, leaving 4 bases of the junction unmatched. This CDR3 is 14 amino acids long. DNA of the CDR3: TGCGCCAGCAGCTTGGGACAGGGTAGGTACGAGCAGTACTTC. It encodes CASSLGQGRYEQYF.

The V call is TRBV27, the J call TRBJ2-3; 7 bases are a match to TRBD1. Germline assignment: CDR1 MNHEY and CDR2 SMNVEV (reference sequence). The junction had 3 bases not matched to a gene; V was cut back by 1 base and J by 2 bases. This CDR3 comprises 15 residues. The CDR3 DNA is TGTGCCAGCAGTTTATACGGGACAGCCACAGATACGCAGTATTTT. This gives the protein CASSLYGTATDTQYF.